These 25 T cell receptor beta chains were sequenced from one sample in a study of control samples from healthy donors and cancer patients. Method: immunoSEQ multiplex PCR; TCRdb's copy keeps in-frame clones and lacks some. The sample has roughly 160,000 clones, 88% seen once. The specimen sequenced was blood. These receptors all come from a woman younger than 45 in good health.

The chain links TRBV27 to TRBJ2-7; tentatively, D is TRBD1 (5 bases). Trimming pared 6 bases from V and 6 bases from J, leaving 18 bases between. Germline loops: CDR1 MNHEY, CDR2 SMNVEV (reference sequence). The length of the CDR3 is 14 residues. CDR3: CASSPDDRHPEQYV. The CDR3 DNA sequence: TGTGCCAGCAGCCCAGATGACAGACATCCCGAGCAGTACGTC.

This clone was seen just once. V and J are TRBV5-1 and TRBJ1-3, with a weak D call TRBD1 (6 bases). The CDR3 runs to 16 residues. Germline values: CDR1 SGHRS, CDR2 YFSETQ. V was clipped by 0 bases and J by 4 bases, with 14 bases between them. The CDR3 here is CASSLGSQGGGNTIYF. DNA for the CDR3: TGCGCCAGCAGCTTGGGGTCACAGGGAGGAGGAAACACCATATATTTT.

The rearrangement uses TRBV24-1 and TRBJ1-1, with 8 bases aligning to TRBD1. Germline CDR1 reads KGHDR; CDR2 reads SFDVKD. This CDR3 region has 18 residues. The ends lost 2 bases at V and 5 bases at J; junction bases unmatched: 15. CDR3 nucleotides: TGTGCCACCAGTGATTGGACCTCGCAGGGGGCGAAAAGAACTGAAGCTTTCTTT. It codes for CATSDWTSQGAKRTEAFF.

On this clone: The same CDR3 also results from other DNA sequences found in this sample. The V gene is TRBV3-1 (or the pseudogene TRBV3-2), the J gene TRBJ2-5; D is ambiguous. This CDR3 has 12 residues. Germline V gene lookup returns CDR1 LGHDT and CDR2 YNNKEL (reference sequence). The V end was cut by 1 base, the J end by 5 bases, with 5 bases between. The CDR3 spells CASSQAWETQYF. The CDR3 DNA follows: TGTGCCAGCAGCCAAGCCTGGGAGACCCAGTACTTC.

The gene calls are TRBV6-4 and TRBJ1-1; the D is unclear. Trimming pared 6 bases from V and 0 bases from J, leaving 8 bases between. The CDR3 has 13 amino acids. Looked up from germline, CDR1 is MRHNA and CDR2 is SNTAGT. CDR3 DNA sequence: TGTGCCAGCAGGAGGCAGTTGAACACTGAAGCTTTCTTT. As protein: CASRRQLNTEAFF.

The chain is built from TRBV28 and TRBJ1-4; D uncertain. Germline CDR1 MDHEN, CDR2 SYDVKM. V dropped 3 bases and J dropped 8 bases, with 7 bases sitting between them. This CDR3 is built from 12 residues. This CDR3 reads CASSFSLEKLFF. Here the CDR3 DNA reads TGTGCCAGCAGTTTCTCTCTCGAAAAACTGTTTTTT.

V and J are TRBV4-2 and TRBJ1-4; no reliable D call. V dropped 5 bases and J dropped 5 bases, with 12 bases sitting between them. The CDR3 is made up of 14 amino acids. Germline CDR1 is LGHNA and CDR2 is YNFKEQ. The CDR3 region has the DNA TGTGCCAGCAGCACACGGACGGAGAATGAAAAACTGTTTTTT. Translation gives CASSTRTENEKLFF.

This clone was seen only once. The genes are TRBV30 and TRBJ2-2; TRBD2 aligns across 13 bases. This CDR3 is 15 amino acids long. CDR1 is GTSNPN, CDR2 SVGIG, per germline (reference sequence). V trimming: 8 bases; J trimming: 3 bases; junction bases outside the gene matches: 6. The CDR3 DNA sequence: TGTGCCGGACTAGCGGGGGCGATTTACACCGGGGAGCTGTTTTTT. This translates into CAGLAGAIYTGELFF.

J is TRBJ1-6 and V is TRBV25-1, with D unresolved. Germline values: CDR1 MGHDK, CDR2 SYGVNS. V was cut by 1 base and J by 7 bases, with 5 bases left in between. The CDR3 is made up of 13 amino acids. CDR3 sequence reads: CASSESGNSPLHF. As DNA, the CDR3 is TGTGCCAGCAGTGAATCTGGAAATTCACCCCTCCACTTT. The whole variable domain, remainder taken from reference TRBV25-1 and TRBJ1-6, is EADIYQTPRYLVIGTGKKITLECSQTMGHDKMYWYQQDPGMELHLIHYSYGVNSTEKGDLSSESTVSRIRTEHFPLTLESARPSHTSQYLCASSESGNSPLHFGNGTRLTVT.

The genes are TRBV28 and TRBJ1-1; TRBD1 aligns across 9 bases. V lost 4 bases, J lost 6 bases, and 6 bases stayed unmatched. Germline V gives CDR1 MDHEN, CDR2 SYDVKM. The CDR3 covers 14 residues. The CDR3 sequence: CASSSWTGESEAFF. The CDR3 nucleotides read TGTGCCAGCAGTTCTTGGACAGGGGAGTCTGAAGCTTTCTTT. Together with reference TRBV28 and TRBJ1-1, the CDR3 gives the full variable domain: DVKVTQSSRYLVKRTGEKVFLECVQDMDHENMFWYRQDPGLGLRLIYFSYDVKMKEKGDIPEGYSVSREKKERFSLILESASTNQTSMYLCASSSWTGESEAFFGQGTRLTVV.

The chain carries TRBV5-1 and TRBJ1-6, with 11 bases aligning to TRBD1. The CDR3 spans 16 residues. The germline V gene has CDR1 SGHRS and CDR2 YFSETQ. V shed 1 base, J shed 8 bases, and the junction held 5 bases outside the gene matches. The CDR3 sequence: CASSLMGQGVDSPLHF. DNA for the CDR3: TGCGCCAGCAGCTTGATGGGACAGGGGGTAGATTCACCCCTCCACTTT.

The CDR3 DNA reads TGCGCCAGCAGCCACCAACTTTACGCGGGGGGGCTCCAAGTGGAGACCCAGTACTTC. Translating gives CASSHQLYAGGLQVETQYF. The chain has TRBV4-1 and TRBJ2-5; TRBD2 agrees at 9 bases. Germline V gene sequence: CDR1 MGHRA, CDR2 YSYEKL. V was pared by 3 bases and J by 5 bases, with 19 bases of the junction left unmatched. The CDR3 has 19 residues.

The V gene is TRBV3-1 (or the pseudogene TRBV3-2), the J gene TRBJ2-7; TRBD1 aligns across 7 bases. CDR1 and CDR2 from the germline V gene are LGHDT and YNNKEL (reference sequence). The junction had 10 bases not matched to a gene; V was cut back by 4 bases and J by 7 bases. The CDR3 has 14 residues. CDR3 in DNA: TGTGCCAGCAGCCCCGGGACAGCCCTCGGGGAGCAGTACTTC. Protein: CASSPGTALGEQYF.

CDR3 sequence: CASSLPDTGELFF. The CDR3 DNA reads TGCGCCAGCAGCTTGCCGGACACCGGGGAGCTGTTTTTT. This rearrangement joins TRBV5-1 to TRBJ2-2, with D unclear. This CDR3 has 13 amino acids. V lost 1 base, J lost 3 bases, and 4 bases lay in between. Looked up from germline, CDR1 is SGHRS and CDR2 is YFSETQ.

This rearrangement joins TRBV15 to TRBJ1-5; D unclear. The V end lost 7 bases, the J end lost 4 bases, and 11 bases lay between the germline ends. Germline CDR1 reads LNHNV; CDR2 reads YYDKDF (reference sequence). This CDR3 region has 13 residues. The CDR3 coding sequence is TGTGCCACCACGGCAGTTGGAAATCAGCCCCAGCATTTT. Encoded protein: CATTAVGNQPQHF.

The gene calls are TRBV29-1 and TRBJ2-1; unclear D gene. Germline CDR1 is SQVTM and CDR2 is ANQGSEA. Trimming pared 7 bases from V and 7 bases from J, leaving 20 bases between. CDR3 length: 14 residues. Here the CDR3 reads CSAWNREADNEQFF. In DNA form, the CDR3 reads TGCAGCGCGTGGAATCGTGAGGCGGATAATGAGCAGTTCTTC.

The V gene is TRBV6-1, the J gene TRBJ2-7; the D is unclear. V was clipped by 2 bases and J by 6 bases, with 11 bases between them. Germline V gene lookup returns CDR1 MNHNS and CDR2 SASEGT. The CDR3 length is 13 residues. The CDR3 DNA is TGTGCCAGCAGTGAAACATGGGTCGCCGAGCAGTACGTC. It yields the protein CASSETWVAEQYV.

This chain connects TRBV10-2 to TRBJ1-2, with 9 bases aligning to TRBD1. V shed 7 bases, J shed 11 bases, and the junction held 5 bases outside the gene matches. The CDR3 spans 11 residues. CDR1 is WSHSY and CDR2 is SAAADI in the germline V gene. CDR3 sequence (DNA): TGCGCCAGCATTGGACAGGGGAGATACACCTTC. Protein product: CASIGQGRYTF.

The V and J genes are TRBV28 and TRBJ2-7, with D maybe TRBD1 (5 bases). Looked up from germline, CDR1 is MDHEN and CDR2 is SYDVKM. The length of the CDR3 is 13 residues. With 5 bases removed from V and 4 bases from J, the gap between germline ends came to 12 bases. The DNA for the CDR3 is TGTGCCAGCAGTGGGGCCCCCCAATACGAGCAGTACGTC. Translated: CASSGAPQYEQYV.

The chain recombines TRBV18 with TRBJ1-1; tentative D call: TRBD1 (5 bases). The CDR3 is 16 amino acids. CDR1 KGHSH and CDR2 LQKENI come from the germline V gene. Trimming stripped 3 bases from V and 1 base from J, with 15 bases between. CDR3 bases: TGTGCCAGCTCACCCTCCAGGGTTTTTAGGAACACTGAAGCTTTCTTT. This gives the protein CASSPSRVFRNTEAFF.

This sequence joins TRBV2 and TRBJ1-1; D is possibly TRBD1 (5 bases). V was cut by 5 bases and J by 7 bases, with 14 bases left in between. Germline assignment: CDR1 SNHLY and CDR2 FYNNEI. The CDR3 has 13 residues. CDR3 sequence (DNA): TGTGCCAGCAGTCGGGACCAAGGTAGTGAAGCTTTCTTT. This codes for CASSRDQGSEAFF.

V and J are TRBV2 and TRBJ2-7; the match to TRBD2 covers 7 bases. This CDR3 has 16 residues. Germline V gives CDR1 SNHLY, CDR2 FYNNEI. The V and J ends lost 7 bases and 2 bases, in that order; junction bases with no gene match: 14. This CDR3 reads CASTGPRGSPAYEQYF. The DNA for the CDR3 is TGTGCCAGCACCGGGCCTCGCGGGAGTCCAGCCTACGAGCAGTACTTC.

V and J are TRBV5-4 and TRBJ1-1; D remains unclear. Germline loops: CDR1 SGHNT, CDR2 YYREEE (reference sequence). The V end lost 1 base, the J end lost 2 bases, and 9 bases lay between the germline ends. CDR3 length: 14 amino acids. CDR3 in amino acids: CASSLSPSNTEAFF. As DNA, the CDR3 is TGTGCCAGCAGCTTGAGTCCCAGCAACACTGAAGCTTTCTTT. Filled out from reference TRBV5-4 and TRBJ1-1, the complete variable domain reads ETGVTQSPTHLIKTRGQQVTLRCSSQSGHNTVSWYQQALGQGPQFIFQYYREEENGRGNFPPRFSGLQFPNYSSELNVNALELDDSALYLCASSLSPSNTEAFFGQGTRLTVV.

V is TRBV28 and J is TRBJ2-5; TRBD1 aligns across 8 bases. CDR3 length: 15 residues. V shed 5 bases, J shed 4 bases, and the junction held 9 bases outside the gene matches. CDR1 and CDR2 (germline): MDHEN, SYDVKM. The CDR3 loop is CASSRTGLGGETQYF. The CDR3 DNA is TGTGCCAGCAGTCGGACAGGGTTGGGTGGAGAGACCCAGTACTTC.

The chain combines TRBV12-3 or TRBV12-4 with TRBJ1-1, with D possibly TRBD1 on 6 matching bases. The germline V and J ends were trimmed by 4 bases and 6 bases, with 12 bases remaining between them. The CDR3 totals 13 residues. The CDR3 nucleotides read TGTGCCAGCAGTTACTTACAGGGTGCTGAAGCTTTCTTT. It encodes CASSYLQGAEAFF.